Presented here are 26 T cell receptor beta chains from one specimen sequenced in a study of blood T cell repertoires in COVID-19. TCRdb's copy holds only in-frame clones and misses some; the assay was immunoSEQ multiplex PCR. Here the sample spans approximately 150,000 clones, around 76% being singletons. The sequenced material came from peripheral blood. These receptors originate from a woman in her 70s with acute or convalescent COVID-19.

This chain joins TRBV20-1 and TRBJ2-5, with D possibly TRBD1 on 6 matching bases. The CDR3 is 13 residues long. Trimming stripped 3 bases from V and 3 bases from J, with 11 bases between. Germline V CDR1 and CDR2: DFQATT, SNEGSKA (reference sequence). The CDR3 loop is CSASTAGEETQYF. The CDR3 DNA is TGCAGTGCTAGTACGGCAGGGGAAGAGACCCAGTACTTC.

This chain connects TRBV6-2 or TRBV6-3 to TRBJ1-2; tentative D call: TRBD1 (6 bases). This CDR3 contains 14 residues. The V and J ends lost 6 bases and 5 bases respectively, with 16 bases between them. Per germline, CDR1 MNHEY and CDR2 SVGEGT. The CDR3 DNA sequence: TGTGCCAGCAGCTCCGGACAGACATGGTATGGCTACACCTTC. It translates to CASSSGQTWYGYTF.

V and J are TRBV24-1 and TRBJ1-5; D may be TRBD1 (6 bases). Trimming removed 3 bases from V and 2 bases from J, with 10 bases in between. Looked up from germline, CDR1 is KGHDR and CDR2 is SFDVKD. The CDR3 is made up of 15 amino acids. The CDR3 sequence: CATSDNRDRNQPQHF. Written as DNA, the CDR3 is TGTGCCACCAGTGATAACAGGGATCGCAATCAGCCCCAGCATTTT.

V and J are TRBV10-3 and TRBJ1-3, with D unresolved. The germline V and J ends were trimmed by 0 bases and 2 bases, with 11 bases remaining between them. The germline V gene encodes CDR1 ENHRY and CDR2 SYGVKD. CDR3 length equals 16 residues. This CDR3 is CAISESGGSPGNTIYF. CDR3 nucleotides: TGTGCCATCAGTGAGTCGGGAGGGAGCCCTGGAAACACCATATATTTT.

The chain is built from TRBV4-3 and TRBJ2-1, with D possibly TRBD1 on 5 matching bases. This CDR3 has 16 residues. Trimming took off 2 bases at V and 5 bases at J, with 16 bases between the two ends. Germline loops: CDR1 LGHNA, CDR2 YSLEER. The CDR3 region is CASSQIWGGHNNEQFF. CDR3 DNA: TGCGCCAGCAGCCAAATCTGGGGCGGACACAACAATGAGCAGTTCTTC.

This chain connects TRBV19 to TRBJ2-7, with D maybe TRBD2 (6 bases). Germline V gives CDR1 LNHDA, CDR2 SQIVND (reference sequence). There are 14 residues in the CDR3. Trimming left V 4 bases short and J 0 bases short, with 10 bases between. CDR3 region: CASSRDWNSYEQYF. The CDR3 nucleotides are TGTGCCAGTAGTAGGGACTGGAACTCCTACGAGCAGTACTTC. Together with reference TRBV19 and TRBJ2-7, the CDR3 gives the full variable domain: DGGITQSPKYLFRKEGQNVTLSCEQNLNHDAMYWYRQDPGQGLRLIYYSQIVNDFQKGDIAEGYSVSREKKESFPLTVTSAQKNPTAFYLCASSRDWNSYEQYFGPGTRLTVT.

The chain has TRBV18 and TRBJ1-5, with D unclear. The length of the CDR3 is 14 residues. Germline loops: CDR1 KGHSH, CDR2 LQKENI. Deletions cut 1 base from V and 5 bases from J, with 9 bases between. This CDR3 reads CASSPRQVDQPQHF. The CDR3 DNA reads TGTGCCAGCTCACCACGGCAGGTCGATCAGCCCCAGCATTTT.

V gene TRBV3-1 (or the pseudogene TRBV3-2) combines with J gene TRBJ1-2; tentative D call: TRBD1 (5 bases). The CDR3 extends over 15 amino acids. CDR1 is LGHDT and CDR2 is YNNKEL in the germline V gene (reference sequence). With 2 bases removed from V and 2 bases from J, the gap between germline ends came to 12 bases. The CDR3 DNA reads TGTGCCAGCAGCCAAAGCGACAGCCTAAACTATGGCTACACCTTC. It translates to CASSQSDSLNYGYTF.

The chain has TRBV30 and TRBJ2-7; 11 bases fit TRBD2. The CDR3 runs 14 residues. The V gene's germline CDR1 is GTSNPN and CDR2 SVGIG (reference sequence). Trimming at V came to 2 bases and at J to 2 bases, leaving 2 bases not matched to a gene. CDR3 in amino acids: CAWSRLAGPYEQYF. The CDR3 DNA reads TGTGCCTGGAGTCGACTAGCGGGACCCTACGAGCAGTACTTC.

The count of this clone is one. This chain links TRBV29-1 with TRBJ2-2, with 8 bases aligning to TRBD2. The CDR3 length is 15 residues. Germline values: CDR1 SQVTM, CDR2 ANQGSEA. V trimming: 6 bases; J trimming: 1 base; junction bases outside the gene matches: 7. CDR3: CSVARTSRNTGELFF. The DNA of the CDR3 is TGCAGCGTCGCTAGGACTAGCAGGAACACCGGGGAGCTGTTTTTT.

V and J are TRBV7-3 and TRBJ2-2; D remains unclear. V shed 0 bases and J shed 2 bases, with 4 bases lying between them. The CDR3 spans 14 residues. Germline V gene sequence: CDR1 SGHTA, CDR2 FQGTGA. The CDR3 region is CASSLTQNTGELFF. CDR3 DNA sequence: TGTGCCAGCAGCTTAACACAAAACACCGGGGAGCTGTTTTTT.

The rearrangement uses TRBV5-6 and TRBJ1-2, with 12 bases that match TRBD1. The CDR3 consists of 16 residues. The germline CDR1 and CDR2 sequences are SGHDT and YYEEEE. V trimming: 3 bases; J trimming: 0 bases; junction bases outside the gene matches: 3. Here the CDR3 reads CASSSGTGGPNYGYTF. CDR3 bases: TGTGCCAGCAGCTCCGGGACAGGGGGCCCTAACTATGGCTACACCTTC.

This clone was observed once. The J gene is TRBJ1-3, the V gene TRBV5-1, with D possibly being TRBD1 (5 bases). CDR3 length: 13 amino acids. CDR1 and CDR2 (germline): SGHRS, YFSETQ. Between the trimmed V and J ends, which lost 0 bases and 5 bases, there was a span of 6 bases. The CDR3 loop is CASSLGGRNTIYF. CDR3 sequence (DNA): TGCGCCAGCAGCTTGGGGGGCCGAAACACCATATATTTT.

V and J are TRBV4-3 and TRBJ2-3, with D unresolved. Trimming shortened V by 1 base and J by 3 bases, and 11 bases separated the two germline ends. Germline V gives CDR1 LGHNA, CDR2 YSLEER. This CDR3 has 15 amino acids. This CDR3 is CASSQGGRRTDTQYF. For the CDR3, the DNA is TGCGCCAGCAGCCAAGGTGGGCGCAGGACAGATACGCAGTATTTT.

This clone came up a few times. The chain joins TRBV5-6 to TRBJ1-6, with D uncertain. This CDR3 has 14 residues. Trimming cost V 4 bases and J 8 bases, with 13 bases left between them. Germline V CDR1 and CDR2: SGHDT, YYEEEE. The CDR3 DNA sequence: TGTGCCAGCAGCCGCCCCGGGTCTGATTCACCCCTCCACTTT. Protein sequence: CASSRPGSDSPLHF.

In its sample, this clone was seen a few times. The CDR3 loop reads CATSEQGNQPQHF. The CDR3 region has the DNA TGTGCCACCAGTGAACAGGGCAATCAGCCCCAGCATTTT. This chain uses TRBV24-1 with TRBJ1-5; weak D call: TRBD1 (5 bases). Trimming left V 4 bases short and J 2 bases short, with 5 bases between. CDR3 length: 13 residues. The germline CDR1 and CDR2 sequences are KGHDR and SFDVKD.

This chain joins TRBV5-1 and TRBJ2-1; no clear D. CDR1 and CDR2 (germline): SGHRS, YFSETQ. The V end was cut by 3 bases, the J end by 4 bases, with 8 bases between. The CDR3 loop spans 13 amino acids. The CDR3 protein is CASSSVQYNEQFF. In nucleotides, the CDR3 is TGCGCCAGCAGCTCCGTCCAGTACAATGAGCAGTTCTTC.

V is TRBV5-4 and J is TRBJ2-1, with 8 bases aligning to TRBD2. V was clipped by 0 bases and J by 6 bases; unmatched bases: 8. The germline CDR1 and CDR2 sequences are SGHNT and YYREEE (reference sequence). The CDR3 covers 16 residues. DNA for the CDR3: TGTGCCAGCAGCTTGGGAAGGAGTACTAGCGGCAATGAGCAGTTCTTC. It is translated as CASSLGRSTSGNEQFF.

The V call is TRBV7-2, the J call TRBJ1-6; D is unclear. V lost 4 bases and J lost 2, with 9 bases in between. Germline-derived CDR1 and CDR2 are SGHTA and FQGNSA. The CDR3 length is 15 residues. As DNA, the CDR3 is TGTGCCAGCAGCTACAGCGGCCCCTATAATTCACCCCTCCACTTT. This translates into CASSYSGPYNSPLHF.

The chain recombines TRBV5-1 with TRBJ1-3; D not certain. There are 14 residues in the CDR3. Trimming stripped 0 bases from V and 1 base from J, with 5 bases between. Germline lookup yields CDR1 SGHRS and CDR2 YFSETQ. CDR3 sequence reads: CASSLETSGNTIYF. In DNA form, the CDR3 reads TGCGCCAGCAGCTTGGAGACTTCTGGAAACACCATATATTTT.

This clone appeared a single time. The chain joins TRBV19 to TRBJ2-7, with 7 bases aligning to TRBD1. CDR1 LNHDA and CDR2 SQIVND come from the germline V gene (reference sequence). With 9 bases clipped from V and 3 bases from J, the junction kept 5 bases outside the gene matches. This CDR3 has 12 amino acids. The CDR3 sequence: CASRDRSYEQYF. The DNA of the CDR3 is TGTGCCAGCCGGGACAGAAGCTACGAGCAGTACTTC.

The J gene is TRBJ2-4, the V gene TRBV6-1; 9 nucleotides align to TRBD1. Looked up from germline, CDR1 is MNHNS and CDR2 is SASEGT. The CDR3 spans 14 residues. The V gene end was trimmed by 1 base and the J gene end by 8 bases; junction bases not matched to a gene: 3. In DNA form, the CDR3 reads TGTGCCAGCAGTGAAGGACAGGGGGGGCACATTCAGTACTTC. Translating it yields CASSEGQGGHIQYF.

The genes are TRBV5-4 and TRBJ1-1; possible D gene TRBD1, 5 bases. Germline lookup yields CDR1 SGHNT and CDR2 YYREEE (reference sequence). V lost 4 bases and J lost 1, with 14 bases in between. CDR3 length: 15 amino acids. The CDR3 region has the DNA TGTGCCAGCAGCCCGGACACCTATACGAACACTGAAGCTTTCTTT. Protein sequence: CASSPDTYTNTEAFF.

The genes are TRBV29-1 and TRBJ2-5; D call uncertain. The CDR3 runs 12 residues. Deletions cut 5 bases from V and 1 base from J, with 8 bases between. Looked up from germline, CDR1 is SQVTM and CDR2 is ANQGSEA. The CDR3 DNA is TGCAGCGTTTCGAACTCCCAAGAGACCCAGTACTTC. Translating it yields CSVSNSQETQYF.

The CDR3 DNA sequence: TGTGCCACCAGCAGAGATTACTCAGGGGGCTCTGGCTACACCTTC. As protein: CATSRDYSGGSGYTF. This chain uses TRBV15 with TRBJ1-2, with 8 bases fitting TRBD1. Germline lookup yields CDR1 LNHNV and CDR2 YYDKDF (reference sequence). This CDR3 is built from 15 residues. J lost 7 bases, V lost 0 bases, and 7 bases had no gene match. Looking up the rest from reference TRBV15 and TRBJ1-2 gives the full variable domain: DAMVIQNPRYQVTQFGKPVTLSCSQTLNHNVMYWYQQKSSQAPKLLFHYYDKDFNNEADTPDNFQSRRPNTSFCFLDIRSPGLGDTAMYLCATSRDYSGGSGYTFGSGTRLTVV.

V usage is TRBV19 and J usage is TRBJ2-1; no firm D call. Trimming removed 3 bases at V and 4 bases at J, with 7 bases between. The germline V gene has CDR1 LNHDA and CDR2 SQIVND (reference sequence). This CDR3 spans 13 amino acids. The CDR3 region is CASSIGGYNEQFF. Here the CDR3 DNA reads TGTGCCAGTAGTATTGGCGGTTACAATGAGCAGTTCTTC.